The 6 T cell receptor beta chains presented below share a single source sample, sequenced in a study of blood T cell repertoires in COVID-19. Profiled with immunoSEQ multiplex PCR; TCRdb holds only in-frame clones, not every one. The profile shows hundreds of thousands of clones, around four fifths of them singletons. Specimen: peripheral blood. The receptors originated from a man aged 30-40 years with active or convalescent COVID-19.

A note on this clone: A read error may account for a junction end that differs from germline. Other DNA sequences from this sample encode an identical CDR3 as well. The chain combines TRBV6-5 with TRBJ1-2, with 8 bases lining up with TRBD1. The CDR3 covers 13 residues. The germline V gene has CDR1 MNHEY and CDR2 SVGAGI. The CDR3 sequence is CASSLTGDHGYTF. As DNA, the CDR3 is TGTGCCAGCAGCCTGACAGGGGATCATGGCTATACCTTC.

The J gene is TRBJ2-7, the V gene TRBV6-1; 9 bases are a match to TRBD2. The V gene end was trimmed by 3 bases and the J gene end by 0 bases; junction bases not matched to a gene: 15. Germline CDR1 is MNHNS and CDR2 is SASEGT. The CDR3 consists of 19 residues. The CDR3 is CASSDDRAGASGVSYEQYF. The CDR3 DNA reads as TGTGCCAGCAGTGACGACAGGGCCGGAGCTAGCGGGGTCTCCTACGAGCAGTACTTC.

The chain carries TRBV27 and TRBJ2-3; D is perhaps TRBD2 (6 bases). Germline CDR1 MNHEY, CDR2 SMNVEV (reference sequence). The CDR3 has 19 residues. The ends were cut back, 6 bases at V and 2 bases at J, with 27 bases in the middle. The CDR3 nucleotides are TGTGCCAGCAGCCCATTATACGGACCCCGGGACTCCCTCACAGATACGCAGTATTTT. Its translation is CASSPLYGPRDSLTDTQYF.

The J gene is TRBJ2-1, the V gene TRBV5-1; 10 bases match TRBD1. The CDR3 covers 14 residues. Trimming removed 4 bases from V and 4 bases from J; junction bases left unmatched: 2. Looked up from germline, CDR1 is SGHRS and CDR2 is YFSETQ. The CDR3, as DNA: TGCGCCAGCAGCCGGGACAGGGGTTACAATGAGCAGTTCTTC. This codes for CASSRDRGYNEQFF.

This clone was seen only once. V gene TRBV4-2 combines with J gene TRBJ2-2; a possible D gene is TRBD2 (5 bases). The germline gives CDR1 LGHNA, CDR2 YNFKEQ. Trimming shortened V by 4 bases and J by 0 bases, and 18 bases separated the two germline ends. The CDR3 extends over 18 amino acids. The CDR3 nucleotides are TGTGCCAGCAGCCCCATTGGGAGTCAAGCGGCGAACACCGGGGAGCTGTTTTTT. Amino acid sequence: CASSPIGSQAANTGELFF.

The chain uses TRBV24-1 and TRBJ1-5, with unresolved D. Germline CDR1 reads KGHDR; CDR2 reads SFDVKD. V dropped 5 bases and J dropped 6 bases, with 10 bases sitting between them. CDR3 length: 13 residues. CDR3: CATSVGGVQPQHF. CDR3 bases: TGTGCCACCAGTGTCGGCGGGGTTCAGCCCCAGCATTTT.